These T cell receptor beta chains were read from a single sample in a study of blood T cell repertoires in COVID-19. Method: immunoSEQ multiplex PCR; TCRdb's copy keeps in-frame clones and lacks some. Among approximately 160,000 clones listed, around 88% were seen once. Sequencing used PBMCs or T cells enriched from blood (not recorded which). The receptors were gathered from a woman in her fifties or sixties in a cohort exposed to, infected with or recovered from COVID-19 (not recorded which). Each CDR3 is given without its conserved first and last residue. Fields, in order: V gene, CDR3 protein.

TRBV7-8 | ASSIGLAGANEQF
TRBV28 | ASSTRQGGNEKLF
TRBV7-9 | ASSLDGTGVLNEQF
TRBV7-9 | ASSFASRDLTYEQY
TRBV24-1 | ATQEGRSEQF
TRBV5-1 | ASRTSGSSNEQF
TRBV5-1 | ASSLAVLAGVGETQY
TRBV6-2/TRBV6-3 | ASSYGQSGTDTQY
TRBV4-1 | ASSLTGMNTEAF
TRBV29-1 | SAWTGGNYGYT
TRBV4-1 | ASSPLTPRTGGGEQY
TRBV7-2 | ASSLEAGKETQY
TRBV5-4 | ASSLGQSLTGELF
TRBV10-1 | ASSDFTVPPGYT
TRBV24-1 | ATSDPDRANTEAF
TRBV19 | ASKPGQGRYGYT
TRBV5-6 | ASSLTAGATVYEQY
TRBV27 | ASRFGGLNTEAF
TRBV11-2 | ASSLALLAGGTEQF
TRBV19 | ASSIKGHSSYEQY
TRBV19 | ASSIRGRNTEAF
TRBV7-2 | ASSPSPGGTNYGYT
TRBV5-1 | ASSLALGDQETQY
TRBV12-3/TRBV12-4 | ASKGASQPQH
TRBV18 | ASSPVDRNSGNTIY
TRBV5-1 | ASSVPGLDSNEQF
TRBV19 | ASSQAGTRGETQY
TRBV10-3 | AIGIEGGGYGYT
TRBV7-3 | ASSPRLAEGGELF
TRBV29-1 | SVRTGDNNEQF
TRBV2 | ASSEFGLLTGELF
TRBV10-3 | AISESPDSPGEKLF
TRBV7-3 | ASSLSRGDGYT
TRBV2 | ASIRQMNTEAF
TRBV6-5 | ASTTANSNTIY
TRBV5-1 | ASSQQGEPEAF
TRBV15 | ATSRVPDREAF
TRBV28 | ASSPLRPGANVLT
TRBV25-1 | ASSRGWEYGYT
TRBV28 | ASRGTVNEKLF
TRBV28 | ASLDRGEKLF
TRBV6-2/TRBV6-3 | ASSYSLIRTANYGYT
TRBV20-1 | SASSRQSQVYEQY
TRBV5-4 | ASSPVQGQGTGELF
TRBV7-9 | ASSLGLAPTDTQY
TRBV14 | ASSQGHGSYNEQF
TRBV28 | ASSLGWDSLSYEQY
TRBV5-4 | ASSLVVPGDTEAF
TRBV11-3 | ASSLRAGSTDTQY
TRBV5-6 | ASSLEGLPSSPLH
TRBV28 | ASSTYRDRVSGQPQH
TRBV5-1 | ASSLAVSSGPSEQY
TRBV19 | ASSIRDSRSNEQF
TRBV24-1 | ATSDRTSGKETQY
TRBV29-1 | SVRGGTNTEAF
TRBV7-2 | ASSPGGSRETQY
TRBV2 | ARTGLAGGGEQY
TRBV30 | AWTSDPGSAEAF
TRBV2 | ASKPGQGLNQPQH
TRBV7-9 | ASSPQTTGGREKLF